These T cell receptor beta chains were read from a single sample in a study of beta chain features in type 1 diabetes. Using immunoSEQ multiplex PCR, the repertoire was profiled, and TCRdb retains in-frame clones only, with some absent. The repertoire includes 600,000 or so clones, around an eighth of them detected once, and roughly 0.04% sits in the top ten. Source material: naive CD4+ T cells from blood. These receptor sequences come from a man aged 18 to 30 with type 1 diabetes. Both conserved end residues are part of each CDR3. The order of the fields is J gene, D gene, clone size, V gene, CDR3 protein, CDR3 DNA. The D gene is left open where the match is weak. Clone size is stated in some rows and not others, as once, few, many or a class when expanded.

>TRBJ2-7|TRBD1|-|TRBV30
CAWSFWGQGRYEQYF
TGTGCCTGGAGTTTTTGGGGACAGGGTCGGTACGAGCAGTACTTC
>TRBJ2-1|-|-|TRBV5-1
CASSLAGDPNNEQFF
TGCGCCAGCAGCTTGGCGGGCGATCCTAACAATGAGCAGTTCTTC
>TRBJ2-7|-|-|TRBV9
CASSVAGDSLGYEQYF
TGTGCCAGCAGCGTAGCGGGGGACAGTTTAGGCTACGAGCAGTACTTC
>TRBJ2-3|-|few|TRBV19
CASVGRAPADTQYF
TGTGCCAGTGTCGGGCGGGCCCCAGCAGATACGCAGTATTTT
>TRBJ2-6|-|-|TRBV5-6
CASSLGQPLGANVLTF
TGTGCCAGCAGCCTAGGACAACCTCTGGGGGCCAACGTCCTGACTTTC
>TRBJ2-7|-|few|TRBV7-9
CASSLGRARTEISYEQYF
TGTGCCAGCAGCTTAGGGAGAGCGAGGACAGAAATCTCCTACGAGCAGTACTTC
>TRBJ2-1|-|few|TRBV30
CAWSVGPGSVVSGEQFF
TGTGCCTGGAGTGTAGGGCCTGGTTCGGTGGTATCGGGTGAGCAGTTCTTC
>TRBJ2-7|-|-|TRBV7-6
CASSFDSGRKYEQYF
TGTGCCAGCAGCTTTGACAGTGGCCGGAAGTACGAGCAGTACTTC
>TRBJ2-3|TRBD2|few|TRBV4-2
CASSQDSGRATDTQYF
TGTGCCAGCAGCCAAGATAGCGGGAGGGCGACAGATACGCAGTATTTT
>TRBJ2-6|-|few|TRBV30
CAASTLIGANVLTF
TGTGCCGCCTCAACACTAATTGGGGCCAACGTCCTGACTTTC
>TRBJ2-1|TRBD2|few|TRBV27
CASSGRQGPGGNEQFF
TGTGCCAGCAGCGGTCGGCAGGGCCCGGGGGGCAATGAGCAGTTCTTC
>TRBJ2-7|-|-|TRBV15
CATSKEPGLPYEQYF
TGTGCCACCAGCAAAGAACCGGGACTCCCCTACGAGCAGTACTTC
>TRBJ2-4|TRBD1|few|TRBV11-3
CASSLNSGTVKNIQYF
TGTGCCAGCAGCTTAAACTCCGGGACAGTCAAAAACATTCAGTACTTC
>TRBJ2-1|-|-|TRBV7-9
CASSFGTLAYNEQFF
TGTGCCAGCAGCTTCGGGACGTTAGCCTACAATGAGCAGTTCTTC
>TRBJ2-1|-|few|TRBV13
CASSRPLSYNEQFF
TGTGCCAGCAGCCGCCCCTTGTCCTACAATGAGCAGTTCTTC
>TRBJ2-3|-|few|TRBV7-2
CASSLRVAAADTQYF
TGTGCCAGCAGCCTCCGGGTAGCGGCCGCAGATACGCAGTATTTT
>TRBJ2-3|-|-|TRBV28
CASSFSSDTQYF
TGTGCCAGCAGTTTTTCTTCAGATACGCAGTATTTT
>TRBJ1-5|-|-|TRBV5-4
CASSAGTDQPQHF
TGTGCCAGCAGCGCAGGGACGGATCAGCCCCAGCATTTT
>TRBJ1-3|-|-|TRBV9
CASSVATGPLRGNTIYF
TGTGCCAGCAGCGTAGCGACGGGGCCCCTACGAGGGAACACCATATATTTT
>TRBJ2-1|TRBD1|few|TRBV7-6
CASSLPGQGASSYNEQFF
TGTGCCAGCAGCTTACCGGGACAGGGGGCGAGCTCCTACAATGAGCAGTTCTTC
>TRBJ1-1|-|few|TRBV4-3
CASSQMGGRVTEAFF
TGCGCCAGCAGCCAGATGGGTGGCAGAGTCACTGAAGCTTTCTTT
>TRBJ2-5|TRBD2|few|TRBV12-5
CATSGGTQETQYF
TGTGCTACTAGCGGGGGGACCCAAGAGACCCAGTACTTC
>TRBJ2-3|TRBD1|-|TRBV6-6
CASSGDSRTDTQYF
TGTGCCAGCAGTGGGGACAGCCGCACAGATACGCAGTATTTT
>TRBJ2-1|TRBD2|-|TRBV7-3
CASSLGLVNEQFF
TGTGCCAGCAGCCTGGGACTAGTAAATGAGCAGTTCTTC
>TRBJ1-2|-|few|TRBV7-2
CASSLVGVRGGYTF
TGTGCCAGCAGCTTAGTCGGGGTGAGGGGCGGCTACACCTTC
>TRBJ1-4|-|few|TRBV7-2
CASSLGRQGLNEKLFF
TGTGCCAGCAGCTTAGGCAGGCAGGGGCTTAATGAAAAACTGTTTTTT
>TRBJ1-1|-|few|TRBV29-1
CSVEDPTARSEAFF
TGCAGCGTTGAAGACCCAACCGCAAGGTCTGAAGCTTTCTTT
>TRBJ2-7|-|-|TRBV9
CASSVAGLSYEQYF
TGTGCCAGCAGCGTTGCTGGCCTCTCCTACGAGCAGTACTTC
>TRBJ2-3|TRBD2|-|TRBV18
CASSHGLADTQYF
TGTGCCAGCTCTCATGGACTAGCGGATACGCAGTATTTT
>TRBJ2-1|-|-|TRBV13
CASSFQVGNSYNEQFF
TGTGCCAGCAGCTTTCAAGTTGGGAACTCCTACAATGAGCAGTTCTTC
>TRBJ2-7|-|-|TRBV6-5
CASSYAGAYEQYF
TGTGCCAGCAGTTACGCCGGAGCCTACGAGCAGTACTTC
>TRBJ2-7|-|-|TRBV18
CASSPQQETTYEQYF
TGTGCCAGCTCACCTCAACAGGAAACCACCTACGAGCAGTACTTC
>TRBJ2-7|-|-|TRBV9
CASSVAADTHLYEQYF
TGTGCCAGCAGCGTAGCAGCGGACACGCACCTTTACGAGCAGTACTTC
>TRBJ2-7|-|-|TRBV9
CASSVVPEPYLYEQYF
TGTGCCAGCAGCGTAGTCCCGGAGCCCTACCTCTACGAGCAGTACTTC
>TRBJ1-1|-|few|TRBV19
CASSTTGTMNTEAFF
TGTGCCAGTAGTACCACCGGGACGATGAACACTGAAGCTTTCTTT
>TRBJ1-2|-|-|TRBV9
CASSVDPLGVTGPQAGGYTF
TGTGCCAGCAGCGTAGATCCCCTGGGAGTGACGGGACCCCAAGCAGGTGGCTACACCTTC
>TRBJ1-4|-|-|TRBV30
CAWSEQVPGKLFF
TGTGCCTGGAGTGAACAGGTTCCAGGAAAACTGTTTTTT
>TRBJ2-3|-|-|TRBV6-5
CASSYTGTPDTQYF
TGTGCCAGCAGTTACACCGGGACACCCGATACGCAGTATTTT
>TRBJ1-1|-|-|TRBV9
CASSVVRVNTEAFF
TGTGCCAGCAGCGTAGTACGGGTGAACACTGAAGCTTTCTTT
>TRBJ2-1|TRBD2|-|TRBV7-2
CASSPRTSINEQFF
TGTGCCAGCAGCCCGAGGACTAGCATCAATGAGCAGTTCTTC
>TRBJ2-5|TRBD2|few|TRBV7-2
CASSHTAGGKETQYF
TGTGCCAGCAGCCACACGGCGGGGGGTAAAGAGACCCAGTACTTC
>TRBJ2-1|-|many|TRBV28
CASSFLSPGEGEQFF
TGTGCCAGCAGTTTTCTTTCTCCAGGGGAGGGTGAGCAGTTCTTC
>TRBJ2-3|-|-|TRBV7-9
CASSRDSTDTQYF
TGTGCCAGCAGCCGGGACAGCACAGATACGCAGTATTTT
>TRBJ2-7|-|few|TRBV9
CASSALAISYEQYF
TGTGCCAGCAGCGCCTTAGCTATTTCCTACGAGCAGTACTTC
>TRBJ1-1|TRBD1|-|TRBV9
CASSVYTGGGTEAFF
TGTGCCAGCAGCGTATATACAGGGGGTGGCACTGAAGCTTTCTTT
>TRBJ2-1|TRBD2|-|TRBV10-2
CASSVRAGGRSEQFF
TGCGCCAGCAGTGTGAGGGCGGGGGGGCGTAGTGAGCAGTTCTTC
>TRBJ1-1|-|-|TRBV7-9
CASSPRRQNTEAFF
TGTGCCAGCAGCCCGCGACGGCAGAACACTGAAGCTTTCTTT
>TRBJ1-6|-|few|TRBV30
CAWSEQGTSPLHF
TGTGCCTGGAGTGAACAAGGGACTTCACCCCTCCACTTT
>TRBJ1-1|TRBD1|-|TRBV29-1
CSVAGTGGGNTEAFF
TGCAGCGTTGCAGGGACAGGCGGGGGGAACACTGAAGCTTTCTTT
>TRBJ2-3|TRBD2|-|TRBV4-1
CASRPTSGRAPAQYF
TGCGCCAGCAGGCCGACTAGCGGGAGAGCTCCGGCGCAGTATTTT
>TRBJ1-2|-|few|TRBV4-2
CASSQVESYGYTF
TGTGCCAGCAGCCAAGTGGAGAGTTATGGCTACACCTTC
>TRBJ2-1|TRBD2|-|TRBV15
CATSRVLATKQNEQFF
TGTGCCACCAGCAGGGTACTAGCGACCAAGCAGAATGAGCAGTTCTTC
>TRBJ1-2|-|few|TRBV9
CASSVIGPSGYTF
TGTGCCAGCAGCGTGATAGGTCCATCTGGCTACACCTTC